This record concerns one T cell receptor beta chain sequence. Antigen unknown. Using its own MiXCR run on the 5' RACE reads, TCRdb lists one record per CDR3 protein. In the table there are 70,000 to 100,000 distinct CDR3 sequences, more than 10% of which are singletons. Trimming pared 7 bases from V and 9 bases from J, leaving 10 bases between. This CDR3 has 11 residues. The germline gives CDR1 LNHDA, CDR2 SQIVND (reference sequence). This entry comes from a study of T-cell memory formation after mild COVID-19. Study outcomes and limitations: Clones contracting day 15 to 85 were balanced CD4/CD8; later expanders leaned CD4+.

The chain carries TRBV19 and TRBJ2-1; D remains unclear. The clonotype originates from an adult woman who had mild COVID-19 (a few samples of this study predate the infection). Cell type and time point are not known. Sequenced: PBMCs or a T cell subset sorted from them (not recorded which). The CDR3 DNA sequence: TGTGCCAGTAAGTACGGTGGTGAGCAGTTCTTC. Residues: CASKYGGEQFF.